These 30 T cell receptor beta chains were all obtained from the same sample, sequenced in a study of T cell repertoires in cytomegalovirus infection. What these receptors recognize is not known. One entry per CDR3 protein, called by TCRdb with MiXCR from the reads. The data show about 770,000 distinct CDR3 sequences, around 29% seen once. The input for sequencing was cultured CD8+ T cells from PBMCs, taken from culture after CMV antigen stimulation. The receptor set was obtained from a human donor in good health (CMV status not recorded). Some clones in this sample may be carry-over from other donors' samples.

In this sample, this clonotype turned up a few times. The chain links TRBV6-6 to TRBJ2-5; D tentatively fits TRBD1 or TRBD2 (5 bases each). Germline CDR1 reads MNHNY; CDR2 reads SVGAGI (reference sequence). The V end was cut by 2 bases, the J end by 5 bases, with 9 bases between. CDR3 length: 13 amino acids. The CDR3 nucleotides read TGTGCCAGCAGTTACACAGAGGGGGAGACCCAGTACTTC. Its protein product is CASSYTEGETQYF.

Only one count was recorded for this clonotype. Since no conserved phenylalanine or tryptophan closes the CDR3, a read error is the likely cause. This chain links TRBV10-3 with TRBJ2-6; D may be TRBD1 (5 bases). The V and J ends lost 11 bases and 2 bases respectively, with 19 bases between them. Germline CDR1 ENHRY, CDR2 SYGVKD. The CDR3 length is 16 residues. The CDR3, as DNA: TGTGCCGTCGTTGACAGTAAGGTCACTGGGGCCAACGTCCTGACTTCC. This encodes CAVVDSKVTGANVLTS.

CDR3 nucleotide sequence: TGCGCCAGCAGCTTGTATCACTCTAAGGGCACTGAAGCTTTCTTT. Its protein product is CASSLYHSKGTEAFF. This chain links TRBV5-1 with TRBJ1-1, with D unresolved. The V gene's germline CDR1 is SGHRS and CDR2 YFSETQ. Trimming shortened V by 1 base and J by 4 bases, and 14 bases separated the two germline ends. The CDR3 length is 15 residues.

This chain joins TRBV6-1 and TRBJ2-7, with D possibly being TRBD1 (5 bases). Germline V gives CDR1 MNHNS, CDR2 SASEGT. V was cut by 2 bases and J by 0 bases, with 11 bases left in between. The CDR3 spans 15 residues. The CDR3 reads CASSEPRVYSYEQYF. The CDR3 coding sequence is TGTGCCAGCAGTGAACCCAGGGTATACTCCTACGAGCAGTACTTC.

V usage is TRBV5-1 and J usage is TRBJ2-3; D ambiguous. Germline assignment: CDR1 SGHRS and CDR2 YFSETQ. With 4 bases removed from V and 5 bases from J, the gap between germline ends came to 11 bases. The CDR3 runs to 13 residues. The CDR3: CASSGAGEDTQYF. The CDR3 region has the DNA TGCGCCAGCAGCGGAGCTGGGGAAGATACGCAGTATTTT.

The chain uses TRBV24-1 and TRBJ2-5; perhaps TRBD1 as D (5 bases). This CDR3 is 12 amino acids long. The germline gives CDR1 KGHDR, CDR2 SFDVKD. Trimming cost V 0 bases and J 7 bases, with 5 bases left between them. The CDR3 reads CATSDLTGTQYF. In DNA, the CDR3 is TGTGCCACCAGTGATTTGACAGGGACCCAGTACTTC.

This clonotype has a handful of counts. The chain joins TRBV28 to TRBJ2-3, with D hard to call. V was trimmed by 3 bases and J by 4 bases, leaving 14 bases between them. Germline V gives CDR1 MDHEN, CDR2 SYDVKM. There are 15 residues in the CDR3. This chain's CDR3 is CASSLGYGRADTQYF. The CDR3 DNA follows: TGTGCCAGCAGTTTGGGGTACGGTCGGGCAGATACGCAGTATTTT.

Here the CDR3 DNA reads TGTGCCAGCAGCTTGGGGGGGGGGCGCGAGCAGTACTTC. Its protein product is CASSLGGGREQYF. The chain has TRBV5-6 and TRBJ2-7; weak D call: TRBD2 (7 bases). CDR3 length: 13 residues. Germline V gene data show CDR1 as SGHDT and CDR2 as YYEEEE. Trimming removed 0 bases at V and 6 bases at J, with 10 bases between.

This clonotype was seen only a few times. V gene TRBV27 combines with J gene TRBJ1-2; possibly TRBD1 for D (6 bases). Trimming stripped 6 bases from V and 4 bases from J, with 12 bases between. CDR3 length equals 13 residues. Germline V gene lookup returns CDR1 MNHEY and CDR2 SMNVEV (reference sequence). CDR3 in amino acids: CASRPGDSYGYTF. The CDR3 coding sequence is TGTGCCAGCAGGCCAGGGGACTCCTATGGCTACACCTTC.

This chain uses TRBV13 with TRBJ2-7, with 10 bases that match TRBD2. In germline, CDR1 is PRHDT, CDR2 FYEKMQ (reference sequence). This CDR3 is 17 amino acids long. The trim removed 5 bases at V and 2 bases at J, leaving 12 bases unmatched. CDR3 sequence reads: CASSPVSLAGETYEQYF. In nucleotides, the CDR3 is TGTGCCAGCAGCCCGGTGTCTCTAGCGGGGGAAACCTACGAGCAGTACTTC. The complete variable domain, with remaining parts taken from reference TRBV13 and TRBJ2-7, reads AAGVIQSPRHLIKEKRETATLKCYPIPRHDTVYWYQQGPGQDPQFLISFYEKMQSDKGSIPDRFSAQQFSDYHSELNMSSLELGDSALYFCASSPVSLAGETYEQYFGPGTRLTVT.

The CDR3 DNA reads TGTGCCAGCAGTCCACGACTAGATCAAGAGACCCAGTACTTC. Translation: CASSPRLDQETQYF. V is TRBV5-6 and J is TRBJ2-5; TRBD2 might be the D (6 bases). V was clipped by 5 bases and J by 2 bases, with 13 bases between them. CDR3 length: 14 residues. Germline CDR1 SGHDT, CDR2 YYEEEE.

This clonotype was counted a few times. The genes are TRBV7-9 and TRBJ2-3; the D gene could be TRBD1 or TRBD2 (6 bases each). CDR1 is SEHNR, CDR2 FQNEAQ, per germline (reference sequence). The CDR3 length is 15 residues. The V end was cut by 5 bases, the J end by 5 bases, with 17 bases between. CDR3 sequence reads: CASSAPEEGQDTQYF. In DNA form, the CDR3 reads TGTGCCAGCAGCGCCCCCGAGGAGGGACAAGATACGCAGTATTTT.

This clonotype was seen only once. The rearrangement links TRBV6-1 to TRBJ2-3; D may match TRBD1 or TRBD2 (6 bases each). Germline V CDR1 and CDR2: MNHNS, SASEGT. The ends were cut back, 2 bases at V and 3 bases at J, with 15 bases in the middle. The CDR3 runs to 16 residues. CDR3 in amino acids: CASSERVGGSTDTQYF. For the CDR3, the DNA is TGTGCCAGCAGTGAACGGGTAGGGGGGTCGACAGATACGCAGTATTTT.

This clonotype has ten or more counts. This chain links TRBV12-3 or TRBV12-4 with TRBJ2-7; no clear D gene. This CDR3 spans 13 amino acids. Written as DNA, the CDR3 is TGTGCCAGCAGCTTAGCTGGTGGCTACGAGCAGTACGTC. Protein product: CASSLAGGYEQYV.

V gene TRBV9 combines with J gene TRBJ2-5; 12 positions match TRBD1. Trimming cost V 0 bases and J 5 bases; bases outside gene matches: 2. Germline loops: CDR1 SGDLS, CDR2 YYNGEE. CDR3 length: 15 amino acids. Here the CDR3 reads CASSVGDRGLETQYF. The CDR3 DNA follows: TGTGCCAGCAGCGTAGGGGACAGGGGGCTTGAGACCCAGTACTTC.

This clonotype was seen a handful of times. V and J are TRBV2 and TRBJ1-2; TRBD1 aligns across 10 bases. CDR3 length: 15 amino acids. Unmatched junction bases numbered 14, after V lost 8 bases and J lost 8 bases. The germline V gene encodes CDR1 SNHLY and CDR2 FYNNEI. The CDR3: CASAPRDRGRGGYTF. In DNA, the CDR3 is TGTGCCAGCGCCCCCCGGGACAGGGGTCGAGGCGGCTACACCTTC.

This clonotype has a single count. This chain uses TRBV7-2 with TRBJ2-3; tentative D call: TRBD1 (6 bases). The CDR3 runs 15 residues. Trimming removed 6 bases from V and 8 bases from J, with 21 bases in between. Germline values: CDR1 SGHTA, CDR2 FQGNSA. The CDR3 coding sequence is TGTGCCAGCAGTTCGACAGGCGGTCTACTTGGTACGCAGTATTTT. It yields the protein CASSSTGGLLGTQYF.

The rearrangement uses TRBV7-4 and TRBJ2-7, with D maybe TRBD1 (5 bases). The V gene lost 3 bases and the J gene lost 3 bases, with 9 bases spanning the gap. In germline, CDR1 is SGHVT, CDR2 SQSDAQ. This CDR3 region has 13 residues. CDR3 protein: CASSLTDHYEQYF. The CDR3 DNA reads TGTGCCAGCAGCTTGACAGATCACTACGAGCAGTACTTC. The full variable domain, its missing parts supplied by reference TRBV7-4 and TRBJ2-7, is GAGVSQSPRYKVAKRGRDVALRCDSISGHVTLYWYRQTLGQGSEVLTYSQSDAQRDKSGRPSGRFSAERPERSVSTLKIQRTEQGDSAVYLCASSLTDHYEQYFGPGTRLTVT.

This clonotype was picked up a small number of times. The chain recombines TRBV7-2 with TRBJ2-7, with D unresolved. Germline V gene lookup returns CDR1 SGHTA and CDR2 FQGNSA. Trimming stripped 9 bases from V and 0 bases from J, with 15 bases between. This CDR3 is built from 14 residues. The CDR3 DNA reads TGTGCCAGGCCTTGGGCAGTTAACTCCTACGAGCAGTACTTC. Residues: CARPWAVNSYEQYF. Using reference TRBV7-2 and TRBJ2-7 for the parts outside the CDR3, the full variable domain is GAGVSQSPSNKVTEKGKDVELRCDPISGHTALYWYRQSLGQGLEFLIYFQGNSAPDKSGLPSDRFSAERTGGSVSTLTIQRTQQEDSAVYLCARPWAVNSYEQYFGPGTRLTVT.

This clonotype was picked up one time. The V call is TRBV6-1, the J call TRBJ1-3; D is undetermined. From germline, CDR1 is MNHNS and CDR2 SASEGT. This CDR3 has 16 amino acids. The V gene lost 0 bases and the J gene lost 0 bases, with 9 bases spanning the gap. The CDR3 here is CASSEAWQDSGNTIYF. The CDR3 DNA follows: TGTGCCAGCAGTGAAGCCTGGCAGGACTCTGGAAACACCATATATTTT.

This clonotype was observed a few times. The chain couples TRBV6-1 to TRBJ2-5; D possibly corresponds to TRBD1 (6 bases). V was clipped by 4 bases and J by 1 base, with 13 bases between them. From germline, CDR1 is MNHNS and CDR2 SASEGT. This CDR3 spans 15 amino acids. The CDR3 DNA is TGTGCCAGCAGTGGGGGGCTTAACACCCAAGAGACCCAGTACTTC. It specifies CASSGGLNTQETQYF.

J is TRBJ1-2 and V is TRBV6-2 or TRBV6-3; D gene uncertain. This CDR3 contains 15 residues. The germline CDR1 and CDR2 sequences are MNHEY and SVGEGT. Trimming cost V 2 bases and J 5 bases, with 15 bases left between them. CDR3 loop: CASSYTKELGYGYTF. CDR3 DNA: TGTGCCAGCAGTTACACGAAGGAATTGGGATATGGCTACACCTTC.

This chain uses TRBV12-3 or TRBV12-4 with TRBJ1-2; weak D call: TRBD1 (5 bases). The CDR3 runs 14 residues. Trimming left V 7 bases short and J 4 bases short, with 16 bases between. The CDR3 region is CASTEPGVLYGYTF. The CDR3 DNA sequence: TGTGCCAGCACCGAACCGGGGGTCCTCTATGGCTACACCTTC.

This clonotype was recorded many times. This chain joins TRBV6-6 and TRBJ2-2; the D gene is possibly TRBD1 (6 bases). The CDR3 contains 19 residues. CDR1 is MNHNY, CDR2 SVGAGI, per germline (reference sequence). V was cut by 2 bases and J by 2 bases, with 21 bases left in between. In DNA, the CDR3 is TGTGCCAGCAGTTACCCTATTACAGGGTTCGAAATCAACACCGGGGAGCTGTTTTTT. Protein product: CASSYPITGFEINTGELFF.

The chain combines TRBV12-3 or TRBV12-4 with TRBJ2-3; unclear D gene. This CDR3 spans 13 amino acids. V shed 3 bases and J shed 6 bases, with 10 bases lying between them. CDR3 coding DNA: TGTGCCAGCAGTTTGGTACTTTACGATACGCAGTATTTT. Translating it yields CASSLVLYDTQYF.

This clonotype has at least ten counts. As DNA, the CDR3 is TGTGCCAGCAGCCCGGAGGTAGCGGGGAGCAATGAGCAGTTCTTC. It translates to CASSPEVAGSNEQFF. The chain recombines TRBV7-6 with TRBJ2-1; 8 bases map to TRBD2. The CDR3 runs to 15 residues. J was trimmed by 6 bases and V by 5 bases; bases with no gene match: 9. From germline, CDR1 is SGHVS and CDR2 FNYEAQ.

The chain couples TRBV20-1 to TRBJ2-1; 8 nucleotides match TRBD1. V lost 1 base and J lost 3; bases outside the gene matches: 2. The CDR3 is 14 residues long. Germline V lookup: CDR1 DFQATT, CDR2 SNEGSKA (reference sequence). Here the CDR3 DNA reads TGCAGTGCTAGAGCGGGACAGGACTACAATGAGCAGTTCTTC. Translation gives CSARAGQDYNEQFF.

This clonotype has only a few counts. The chain combines TRBV12-3 or TRBV12-4 with TRBJ1-2; 11 bases are shared with TRBD1. Germline trimming cut 3 bases from V and 6 bases from J; bases unmatched to any gene: 6. This CDR3 has 15 amino acids. CDR3 nucleotides: TGTGCCAGCAGTTTTACGGACAGGGGGCCGGATGGCTACACCTTC. Residues: CASSFTDRGPDGYTF.

The J gene is TRBJ1-2, the V gene TRBV28, with 7 positions matching TRBD1. Germline trimming cut 4 bases from V and 7 bases from J; bases unmatched to any gene: 18. This CDR3 is 17 amino acids long. Germline-derived CDR1 and CDR2 are MDHEN and SYDVKM. This CDR3 reads CASSSPRQGSWFGGYTF. The CDR3 DNA reads TGTGCCAGCAGTTCCCCTCGACAGGGATCGTGGTTTGGTGGCTACACCTTC.

The chain links TRBV19 to TRBJ2-7; a possible D gene is TRBD2 (5 bases). The CDR3 covers 15 residues. V was trimmed by 3 bases and J by 1 base, leaving 13 bases between them. Germline V gives CDR1 LNHDA, CDR2 SQIVND (reference sequence). Written as DNA, the CDR3 is TGTGCCAGTAGTATGTCGCTCGGGGAGTCCTACGAGCAGTACTTC. The encoded protein is CASSMSLGESYEQYF. The full variable domain, its missing parts supplied by reference TRBV19 and TRBJ2-7, is DGGITQSPKYLFRKEGQNVTLSCEQNLNHDAMYWYRQDPGQGLRLIYYSQIVNDFQKGDIAEGYSVSREKKESFPLTVTSAQKNPTAFYLCASSMSLGESYEQYFGPGTRLTVT.